A selection of T cell receptor beta chains follows, all from one sample in a study of naive and memory T cell subsets. One entry per CDR3 protein, called by TCRdb with MiXCR from the 5' RACE reads. The sample lists 48,000 or so distinct CDR3 sequences, 4% to 5% occurring once. These receptor sequences come from a female donor in good health. The CDR3 runs from the conserved cysteine through the conserved F or W. Fields, in order: clone size, D gene, J gene, V gene, CDR3 DNA, CDR3 protein. A D gene is named only where the DNA matches it firmly. Rows may omit the clone size; those that give it use once, few, many or a size class.

clone size: many; D gene: TRBD2; J gene: TRBJ2-2; V gene: TRBV5-1; CDR3 DNA: TGCGCCAGCAGCGACCCTAGCGGGAGGACCGGGGAGCTGTTTTTT; CDR3 protein: CASSDPSGRTGELFF
clone size: few; D gene: TRBD1; J gene: TRBJ2-1; V gene: TRBV4-1; CDR3 DNA: TGCGCCAGCAGATTCGAACCGGGACAGACGTACAATGAGCAGTTCTTC; CDR3 protein: CASRFEPGQTYNEQFF
clone size: many; D gene: -; J gene: TRBJ1-1; V gene: TRBV7-9; CDR3 DNA: TGTGCCAGCAGCTTAGAACAGTTGGGCACTGAAGCTTTCTTT; CDR3 protein: CASSLEQLGTEAFF
clone size: many; D gene: -; J gene: TRBJ1-4; V gene: TRBV5-4; CDR3 DNA: TGTGCCAGCAGCTTGGGCAAAGGGGAAGGTTATGAAAAACTGTTTTTT; CDR3 protein: CASSLGKGEGYEKLFF
clone size: many; D gene: TRBD1; J gene: TRBJ2-7; V gene: TRBV11-1; CDR3 DNA: TGTGCCAGCAGCTTAGCGTCGGGACAGGGGGTCCACGAGCAGTACTTC; CDR3 protein: CASSLASGQGVHEQYF
clone size: many; D gene: TRBD1; J gene: TRBJ1-5; V gene: TRBV28; CDR3 DNA: TGTGCCAGCAGTTCCCGGACAGGGTATCAGCCCCAGCATTTT; CDR3 protein: CASSSRTGYQPQHF
clone size: many; D gene: TRBD1; J gene: TRBJ1-2; V gene: TRBV11-2; CDR3 DNA: TGTGCCAGCAGCTTTACACAGGGGGCGTATGGCTACACCTTC; CDR3 protein: CASSFTQGAYGYTF
clone size: many; D gene: TRBD1; J gene: TRBJ1-4; V gene: TRBV28; CDR3 DNA: TGTGCCAGCACCGCGAGGACAGGGCTTAATGAAAAACTGTTTTTT; CDR3 protein: CASTARTGLNEKLFF
clone size: many; D gene: -; J gene: TRBJ1-6; V gene: TRBV28; CDR3 DNA: TGTGCCAGCAGTTTGGAAGGGGGCTATAATTCACCCCTCCACTTT; CDR3 protein: CASSLEGGYNSPLHF
clone size: many; D gene: -; J gene: TRBJ1-5; V gene: TRBV14; CDR3 DNA: TGTGCCAGCAGCCAAGTAGGTTTTGACCAGCCCCAGCATTTT; CDR3 protein: CASSQVGFDQPQHF
clone size: -; D gene: -; J gene: TRBJ1-3; V gene: TRBV27; CDR3 DNA: TGTGCCAGCAGTTTGAGTCCCCAGGGAACTGGAAACACCATATATTTT; CDR3 protein: CASSLSPQGTGNTIYF
clone size: many; D gene: -; J gene: TRBJ2-1; V gene: TRBV27; CDR3 DNA: TGTGCCAGCAGTTTAGAGCGGATGAGCTCCTACAATGAGCAGTTCTTC; CDR3 protein: CASSLERMSSYNEQFF
clone size: many; D gene: -; J gene: TRBJ2-3; V gene: TRBV10-2; CDR3 DNA: TGCGCCAGCAATGAGGCAGGGATCACAGATACGCAGTATTTT; CDR3 protein: CASNEAGITDTQYF
clone size: many; D gene: TRBD2; J gene: TRBJ2-1; V gene: TRBV12-3/TRBV12-4; CDR3 DNA: TGTGCCAGCAGTCCGACTAGCGGGAGTAATGAGCAGTTCTTC; CDR3 protein: CASSPTSGSNEQFF
clone size: many; D gene: -; J gene: TRBJ2-3; V gene: TRBV29-1; CDR3 DNA: TGCAGCGTTGATCAGTCCTTGCAGTATTTT; CDR3 protein: CSVDQSLQYF
clone size: many; D gene: -; J gene: TRBJ2-2; V gene: TRBV5-4; CDR3 DNA: TGTGCCAGCAGCTTGTCAGGCGTTACCACCGGGGAGCTGTTTTTT; CDR3 protein: CASSLSGVTTGELFF
clone size: many; D gene: -; J gene: TRBJ2-1; V gene: TRBV23-1; CDR3 DNA: TGCGCCAGCAGTCAACCCAGAAGATACAATGAGCAGTTCTTC; CDR3 protein: CASSQPRRYNEQFF
clone size: many; D gene: -; J gene: TRBJ2-5; V gene: TRBV28; CDR3 DNA: TGTGCCAGCAGTGCGTGGGCGGGAACGTTAGAGGAGACCCAGTACTTC; CDR3 protein: CASSAWAGTLEETQYF
clone size: few; D gene: TRBD2; J gene: TRBJ2-1; V gene: TRBV24-1; CDR3 DNA: TGTGCCACCGGATATGGCGGGAGGGTAAATGAGCAGTTCTTC; CDR3 protein: CATGYGGRVNEQFF
clone size: many; D gene: TRBD2; J gene: TRBJ2-3; V gene: TRBV2; CDR3 DNA: TGTGCCAGCAGTGAACTCGCGGGAGGGAGCACAGATACGCAGTATTTT; CDR3 protein: CASSELAGGSTDTQYF
clone size: many; D gene: -; J gene: TRBJ1-5; V gene: TRBV6-2/TRBV6-3; CDR3 DNA: TGTGCCAGCAGTTATCTGAATAGCAATCAGCCCCAGCATTTT; CDR3 protein: CASSYLNSNQPQHF
clone size: many; D gene: TRBD1; J gene: TRBJ1-5; V gene: TRBV14; CDR3 DNA: TGTGCCAGCAGCCGCCACAGGGGGAATCAGCCCCAGCATTTT; CDR3 protein: CASSRHRGNQPQHF
clone size: many; D gene: TRBD2; J gene: TRBJ2-3; V gene: TRBV29-1; CDR3 DNA: TGCAGCGTTGACGGCGGGAGCTTGGTAGATACGCAGTATTTT; CDR3 protein: CSVDGGSLVDTQYF
clone size: many; D gene: TRBD2; J gene: TRBJ2-3; V gene: TRBV7-2; CDR3 DNA: TGTGCCAGCAGCCTCGGAAGGCTAGCGGGAGTAACTAGCACAGATACGCAGTATTTT; CDR3 protein: CASSLGRLAGVTSTDTQYF
clone size: -; D gene: -; J gene: TRBJ2-2; V gene: TRBV25-1; CDR3 DNA: TGTGCCAGCAGTGAAAGACAGACCACCGGGGAGCTGTTTTTT; CDR3 protein: CASSERQTTGELFF
clone size: many; D gene: -; J gene: TRBJ2-7; V gene: TRBV25-1; CDR3 DNA: TGTGCCAGCAGTGAAACGGTTTACGAGCAGTACTTC; CDR3 protein: CASSETVYEQYF
clone size: many; D gene: -; J gene: TRBJ1-1; V gene: TRBV29-1; CDR3 DNA: TGCAGCGTTGAAGAGTGGCGGAACACTGAAGCTTTCTTT; CDR3 protein: CSVEEWRNTEAFF
clone size: many; D gene: -; J gene: TRBJ2-7; V gene: TRBV25-1; CDR3 DNA: TGTGCCAGCAGTGCACCCCAGGGCAGGGTATACGAGCAGTACTTC; CDR3 protein: CASSAPQGRVYEQYF
clone size: few; D gene: TRBD1; J gene: TRBJ1-6; V gene: TRBV19; CDR3 DNA: TGTGCCAGTAGCCGCCGACAGGGTCCCAATTCACCCCTCCACTTT; CDR3 protein: CASSRRQGPNSPLHF
clone size: many; D gene: TRBD2; J gene: TRBJ2-1; V gene: TRBV20-1; CDR3 DNA: TGCAGTGCTAGAGATGGTTTGGCTAGCGGGAGATACAATGAGCAGTTCTTC; CDR3 protein: CSARDGLASGRYNEQFF
clone size: many; D gene: -; J gene: TRBJ2-2; V gene: TRBV7-2; CDR3 DNA: TGTGCCAGCAGGGGTAGGGCCCTTAACACCGGGGAGCTGTTTTTT; CDR3 protein: CASRGRALNTGELFF
clone size: many; D gene: -; J gene: TRBJ2-1; V gene: TRBV6-2/TRBV6-3; CDR3 DNA: TGTGCCAGCAGTTACCGTAGCCGCTCCGATGAGCAGTTCTTC; CDR3 protein: CASSYRSRSDEQFF
clone size: -; D gene: TRBD1; J gene: TRBJ2-1; V gene: TRBV5-1; CDR3 DNA: TGCGCCAGCAGCGGCGCCGGACAGGGTTGGAACAATGAGCAGTTCTTC; CDR3 protein: CASSGAGQGWNNEQFF
clone size: many; D gene: TRBD1; J gene: TRBJ2-4; V gene: TRBV18; CDR3 DNA: TGTGCCAGCTCAGGCCTTGGACAGGGGAGGTCCAAAAACATTCAGTACTTC; CDR3 protein: CASSGLGQGRSKNIQYF
clone size: many; D gene: TRBD1; J gene: TRBJ2-5; V gene: TRBV25-1; CDR3 DNA: TGTGCCAGCAGTGAGCCCGGGACAGGGGCGGGAGAGACCCAGTACTTC; CDR3 protein: CASSEPGTGAGETQYF
clone size: few; D gene: TRBD1; J gene: TRBJ1-5; V gene: TRBV12-3/TRBV12-4; CDR3 DNA: TGTGCCAGCAGTGCACAGGGGATTCACCAGCCCCAGCATTTT; CDR3 protein: CASSAQGIHQPQHF